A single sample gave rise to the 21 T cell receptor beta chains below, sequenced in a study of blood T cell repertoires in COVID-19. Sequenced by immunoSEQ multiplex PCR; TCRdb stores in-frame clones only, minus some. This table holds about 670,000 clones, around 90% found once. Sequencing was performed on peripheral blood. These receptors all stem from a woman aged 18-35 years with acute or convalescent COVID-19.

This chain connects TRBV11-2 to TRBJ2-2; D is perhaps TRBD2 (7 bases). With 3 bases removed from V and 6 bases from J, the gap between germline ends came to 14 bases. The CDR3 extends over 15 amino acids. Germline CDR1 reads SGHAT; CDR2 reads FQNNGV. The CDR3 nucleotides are TGTGCCAGCAGCTTTGGGGGGGCGGTACCCGGGGAGCTGTTTTTT. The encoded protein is CASSFGGAVPGELFF.

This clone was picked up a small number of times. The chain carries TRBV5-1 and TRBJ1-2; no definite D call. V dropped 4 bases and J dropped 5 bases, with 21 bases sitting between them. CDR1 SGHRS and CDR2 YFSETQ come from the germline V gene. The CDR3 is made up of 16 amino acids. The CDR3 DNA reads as TGCGCCAGCAGCCCGACAAGTGGAGGGCCGGTTTATGGCTACACCTTC. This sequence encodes CASSPTSGGPVYGYTF.

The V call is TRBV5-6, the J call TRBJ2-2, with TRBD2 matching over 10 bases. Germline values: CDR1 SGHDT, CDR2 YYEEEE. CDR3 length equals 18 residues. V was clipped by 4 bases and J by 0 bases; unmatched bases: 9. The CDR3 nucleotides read TGTGCCAGCAGCCATGCGCTTAGCGGGGGGACGAACACCGGGGAGCTGTTTTTT. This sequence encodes CASSHALSGGTNTGELFF.

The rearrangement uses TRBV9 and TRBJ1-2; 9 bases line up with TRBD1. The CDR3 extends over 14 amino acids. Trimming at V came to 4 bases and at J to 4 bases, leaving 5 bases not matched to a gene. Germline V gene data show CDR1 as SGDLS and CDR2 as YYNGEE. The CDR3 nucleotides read TGTGCCAGCAGCCTTACAGGGGGCTTCTATGGCTACACCTTC. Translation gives CASSLTGGFYGYTF.

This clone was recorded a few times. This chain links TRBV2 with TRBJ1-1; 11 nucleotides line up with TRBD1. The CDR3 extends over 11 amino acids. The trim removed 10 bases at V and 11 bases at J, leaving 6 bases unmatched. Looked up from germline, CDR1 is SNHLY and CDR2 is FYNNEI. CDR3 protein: CATGDRGNAFF. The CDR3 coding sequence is TGTGCCACTGGGGACAGGGGGAATGCTTTCTTT.

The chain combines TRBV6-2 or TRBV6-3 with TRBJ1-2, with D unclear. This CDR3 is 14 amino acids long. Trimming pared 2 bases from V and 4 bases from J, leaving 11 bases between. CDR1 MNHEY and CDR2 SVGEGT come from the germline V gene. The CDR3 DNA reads TGTGCCAGCAGTTACCTCCGACGGGGCTATGGCTACACCTTC. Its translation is CASSYLRRGYGYTF.

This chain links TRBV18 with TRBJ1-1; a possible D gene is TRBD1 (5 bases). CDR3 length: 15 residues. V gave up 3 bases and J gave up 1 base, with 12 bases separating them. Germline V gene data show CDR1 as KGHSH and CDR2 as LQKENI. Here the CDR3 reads CASSPRDWANTEAFF. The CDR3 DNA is TGTGCCAGCTCACCTAGGGACTGGGCGAACACTGAAGCTTTCTTT.

The CDR3 DNA reads TGTGCCAGCAGTTACTCTTCAGGGGGCAGGGATGGCTACACCTTC. Amino acid sequence: CASSYSSGGRDGYTF. V and J are TRBV6-5 and TRBJ1-2, with 8 bases that match TRBD1. The V and J ends lost 0 bases and 6 bases, in that order; junction bases with no gene match: 6. The CDR3 spans 15 residues. Germline V gene lookup returns CDR1 MNHEY and CDR2 SVGAGI.

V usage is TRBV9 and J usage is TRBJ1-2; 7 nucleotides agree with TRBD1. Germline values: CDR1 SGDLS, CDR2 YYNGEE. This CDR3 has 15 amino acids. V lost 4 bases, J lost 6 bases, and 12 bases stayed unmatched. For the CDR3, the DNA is TGTGCCAGCAGCACGACGACAGGGTCGAGACATGGCTACACCTTC. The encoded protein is CASSTTTGSRHGYTF.

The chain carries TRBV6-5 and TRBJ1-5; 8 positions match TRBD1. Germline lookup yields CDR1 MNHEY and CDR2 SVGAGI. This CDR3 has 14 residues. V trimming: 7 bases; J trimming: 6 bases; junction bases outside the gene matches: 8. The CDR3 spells CASTAGQGGQPQHF. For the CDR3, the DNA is TGTGCCAGCACCGCCGGACAGGGCGGTCAGCCCCAGCATTTT.

CDR3 region: CASSPQGYYGYTF. Here the CDR3 DNA reads TGTGCCAGCAGCCCGCAGGGTTACTATGGCTACACCTTC. The gene calls are TRBV14 and TRBJ1-2; weak D call: TRBD1 (5 bases). The CDR3 sequence is 13 residues long. Trimming removed 4 bases from V and 3 bases from J, with 9 bases in between. Germline CDR1 and CDR2: SGHDN and FVKESK.

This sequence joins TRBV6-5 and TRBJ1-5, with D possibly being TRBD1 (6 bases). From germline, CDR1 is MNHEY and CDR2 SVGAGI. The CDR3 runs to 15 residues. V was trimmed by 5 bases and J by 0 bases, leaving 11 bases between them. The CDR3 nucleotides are TGTGCCAGCAGTCCGGACAGACATAGCAATCAGCCCCAGCATTTT. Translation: CASSPDRHSNQPQHF.

Here the CDR3 DNA reads TGTGCCTGGAGCTGGGACAGAAACTACGAGCAGTACTTC. Translating gives CAWSWDRNYEQYF. V gene TRBV30 combines with J gene TRBJ2-7; 7 bases match TRBD1. This CDR3 comprises 13 residues. V shed 3 bases, J shed 3 bases, and the junction held 5 bases outside the gene matches. Germline V gene sequence: CDR1 GTSNPN, CDR2 SVGIG (reference sequence).

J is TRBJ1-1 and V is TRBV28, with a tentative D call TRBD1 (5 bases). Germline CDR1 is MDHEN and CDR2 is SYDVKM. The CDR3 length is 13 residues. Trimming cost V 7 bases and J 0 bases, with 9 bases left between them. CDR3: CASTWGVNTEAFF. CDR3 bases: TGTGCCAGCACCTGGGGGGTGAACACTGAAGCTTTCTTT.

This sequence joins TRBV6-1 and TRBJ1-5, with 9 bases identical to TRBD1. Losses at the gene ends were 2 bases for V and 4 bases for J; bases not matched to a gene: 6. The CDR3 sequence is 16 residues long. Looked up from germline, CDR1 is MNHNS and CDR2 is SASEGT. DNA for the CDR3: TGTGCCAGCAGTGAAACCACCGGGACAGGGAATCAGCCCCAGCATTTT. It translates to CASSETTGTGNQPQHF.

DNA for the CDR3: TGTGCCAGCTCACCACCGAGGAGGGCAGGGAACGATGGCTACACCTTC. This gives the protein CASSPPRRAGNDGYTF. The chain joins TRBV18 to TRBJ1-2; TRBD1 is a possible D gene (5 bases). The CDR3 is made up of 16 amino acids. Germline assignment: CDR1 KGHSH and CDR2 LQKENI. The ends were cut back, 0 bases at V and 6 bases at J, with 17 bases in the middle.

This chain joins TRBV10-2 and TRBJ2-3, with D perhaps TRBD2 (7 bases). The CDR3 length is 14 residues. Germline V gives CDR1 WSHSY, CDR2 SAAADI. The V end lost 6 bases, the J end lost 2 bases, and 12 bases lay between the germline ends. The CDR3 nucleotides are TGCGCCAGCAGGGAGGGGGGGATCACAGATACGCAGTATTTT. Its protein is CASREGGITDTQYF.

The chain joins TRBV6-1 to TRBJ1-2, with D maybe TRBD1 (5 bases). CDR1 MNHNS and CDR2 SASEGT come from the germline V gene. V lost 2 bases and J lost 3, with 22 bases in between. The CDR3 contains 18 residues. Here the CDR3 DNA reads TGTGCCAGCAGTGAAATTAAATTAGGGGTACGGCGTCACTATGGCTACACCTTC. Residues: CASSEIKLGVRRHYGYTF.

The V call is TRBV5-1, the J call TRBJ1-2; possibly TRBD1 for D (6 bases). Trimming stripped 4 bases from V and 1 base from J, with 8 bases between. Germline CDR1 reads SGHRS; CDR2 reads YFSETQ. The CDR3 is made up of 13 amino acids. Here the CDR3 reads CASSRTVNYGYTF. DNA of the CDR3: TGCGCCAGCAGCCGGACAGTTAACTATGGCTACACCTTC.

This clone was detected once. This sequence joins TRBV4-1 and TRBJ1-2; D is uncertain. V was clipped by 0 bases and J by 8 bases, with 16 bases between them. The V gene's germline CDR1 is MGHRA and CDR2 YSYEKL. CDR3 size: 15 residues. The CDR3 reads CASSQDLVQNDGYTF. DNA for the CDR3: TGCGCCAGCAGCCAAGATTTAGTACAGAATGACGGCTACACCTTC.

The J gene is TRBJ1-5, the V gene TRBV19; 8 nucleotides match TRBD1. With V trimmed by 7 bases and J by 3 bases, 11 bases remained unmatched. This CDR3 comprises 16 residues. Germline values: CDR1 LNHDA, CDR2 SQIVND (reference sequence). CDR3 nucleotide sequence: TGTGCCAGTATTTTCGGGACAGGAGCCTTCAATCAGCCCCAGCATTTT. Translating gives CASIFGTGAFNQPQHF.